This entry features one T cell receptor beta chain sequence. What this receptor recognizes is not known. Base qualities are missing; no much larger clone stands one base away. The entry originates in a study of blood T cell repertoires in COVID-19 (TCRdb year 2020). For the wider study: The collaborator samples originated in the United States, Italy and Spain and spanned the acute and convalescent phases of COVID-19. The prospective study material was composed of cDNA or gDNA derived from T cells, B-cell-depleted T cells, or PBMCs. Where HLA class I and class II types were available, the types were taken from metadata supplied by the sample provider, not from assay-based typing. Samples were obtained from the ongoing ImmuneRACE study (first 160 participants) and from 1,000 to 1,500 subjects provided by 6 global collaborators. Deeply sampled blood TCRbeta repertoires from subjects exposed to, actively infected with, or recovered from COVID-19 were included in the dataset. A freely available public database, intended as a resource for researchers studying the immune response to SARS-CoV-2, is where the repertoires were released. Sample metadata almost always included a de-identified subject ID, COVID-19 status, age in years and sex. The paper's findings and limits, for the study overall: Clinical and demographic metadata were provided uncurated, with the amount varying by source and participant.

The collaborating institutions used their own protocols to collect whole blood in K2EDTA tubes. For TCRbeta analysis, collaborators shipped samples as frozen whole blood, isolated PBMCs, or DNA extracted from either of those sample types. TCRbeta CDR3 regions were amplified from genomic DNA by means of the immunoSEQ Assay, a bias-controlled multiplex PCR. The paper's data handling went like this. Nucleated cell counts per sample were estimated from amplification of reference gene primers within the assay. To quantify the absolute abundance of each unique TCRbeta CDR3 rearrangement, sequence reads were collapsed and filtered. For each sample, productive Simpson clonality was calculated by taking the square root of Simpson's diversity index across productive rearrangements. The immuneACCESS repertoire file appears here via TCRdb, limited to in-frame rearrangements. These files lack a portion of the clones; in checked studies, under half of the deficit traces to unresolved V genes, and the cause of the others is not known. V and J calls and clone size come straight from that table; D and trimming were deduced from the DNA. Present in this sample are roughly 20,000 clones, approximately 90% of which were seen just once. Of the sample, approximately 5.8% is held by the ten largest clones.

CDR1 is given as LGHNA and CDR2 as YSLEER, both from the germline V gene. Deletion took 0 bases off V and 6 bases off J, with a span of 11 bases between the germline ends. The CDR3 numbers 14 residues from cysteine through phenylalanine. Only the CDR3 portion is preserved as DNA: 42 bases, with reading frame beginning at the first base. This TCR was recovered from a woman older than 75 with active COVID-19. This chain is built from TRBV4-3 and TRBJ1-1, with no D gene named confidently. Sequencing was carried out using peripheral blood. The CDR3 sequence is CASSQDAGWAEAFF. DNA sequence: TGCGCCAGCAGCCAAGATGCGGGGTGGGCTGAAGCTTTCTTT.